This entry features one T cell receptor beta chain sequence. These data belong to a study of T cell responses to AZD1222 COVID-19 vaccine. The data were produced by immunoSEQ multiplex PCR, yet TCRdb's version contains in-frame clones alone and is incomplete. The profile shows approximately 89,000 clones, around 90% of them singletons. Germline-derived CDR1 and CDR2 are MNHEY and SMNVEV (reference sequence). There are 14 residues in the CDR3. V lost 4 bases and J 0 bases, leaving 10 bases between the germline ends. The source material was peripheral blood, sampled on day 0 of MenACWY control vaccination. The receptor was derived from an adult in good health. J is TRBJ2-7 and V is TRBV27, with D unclear. CDR3 in amino acids: CASSSSRYSYEQYF. In DNA, the CDR3 is TGTGCCAGCAGTTCGAGCAGGTACTCCTACGAGCAGTACTTC.